These 20 T cell receptor beta chains were all obtained from the same sample, sequenced in a study of blood T cell repertoires in COVID-19 (dated by TCRdb to 2018 to 2020). Libraries were made using the immunoSEQ multiplex PCR assay. The source is immuneACCESS, and TCRdb retained only in-frame sequences with V and J called. Part of the clones is not carried over; for the studies checked, unresolved V genes explain less than half of this, and the remainder is unexplained. Recorded for this sample are more than 150,000 clones; roughly nine tenths of them occurred a single time. The ten largest clones add up to 2.1% of the sample. The specimen sequenced was peripheral blood. The origin of the receptors is a man between 65 and 85 years old with active or convalescent COVID-19.

The J gene is TRBJ2-7, the V gene TRBV7-8; maybe TRBD2 (5 bases). Germline V gene lookup returns CDR1 SGHVS and CDR2 FQNEAQ. Trimming pared 0 bases from V and 3 bases from J, leaving 6 bases between. This CDR3 region has 13 residues. CDR3 bases: TGTGCCAGCAGCTTAGCGGAGGACTACGAGCAGTACTTC. Its protein is CASSLAEDYEQYF.

The chain couples TRBV7-9 to TRBJ1-4; 8 nucleotides line up with TRBD1. The CDR3 covers 15 residues. The germline CDR1 and CDR2 sequences are SEHNR and FQNEAQ (reference sequence). V shed 8 bases, J shed 7 bases, and the junction held 12 bases outside the gene matches. CDR3 residues: CASGQPQGASEKLFF. The CDR3, as DNA: TGTGCCAGCGGCCAGCCGCAGGGGGCTTCTGAAAAACTGTTTTTT.

The gene calls are TRBV6-5 and TRBJ2-7; 9 bases map to TRBD1. Germline trimming cut 6 bases from V and 3 bases from J; bases unmatched to any gene: 0. CDR1 and CDR2 from the germline V gene are MNHEY and SVGAGI. The CDR3 is made up of 12 amino acids. This CDR3 is CASRDRGYEQYF. CDR3 DNA: TGTGCCAGCAGGGACAGGGGCTACGAGCAGTACTTC.

The chain has TRBV14 and TRBJ1-4; 7 bases agree with TRBD1. The CDR3 is made up of 16 amino acids. Trimming removed 1 base from V and 5 bases from J; junction bases left unmatched: 7. CDR1 is SGHDN and CDR2 is FVKESK in the germline V gene. In nucleotides, the CDR3 is TGTGCCAGCAGCCAAGGCCTCAGGGGGAAGAATGAAAAACTGTTTTTT. Its protein is CASSQGLRGKNEKLFF.

The rearrangement links TRBV2 to TRBJ2-2, with D perhaps matching TRBD2 (6 bases). The CDR3 runs 14 residues. The V end was cut by 5 bases, the J end by 6 bases, with 13 bases between. CDR1 and CDR2 (germline): SNHLY, FYNNEI. The CDR3 loop is CASSTAGGAGELFF. DNA for the CDR3: TGTGCCAGCAGTACCGCGGGCGGGGCCGGGGAGCTGTTTTTT.

This clone appeared a single time. This chain joins TRBV5-1 and TRBJ2-5; 8 bases fit TRBD2. The junction had 8 bases not matched to a gene; V was cut back by 2 bases and J by 5 bases. The CDR3 covers 15 residues. Germline V gene data show CDR1 as SGHRS and CDR2 as YFSETQ. CDR3 protein: CASSFSFGREETQYF. In DNA form, the CDR3 reads TGCGCCAGCAGCTTTTCTTTCGGGAGGGAGGAGACCCAGTACTTC.

The rearrangement uses TRBV6-2 or TRBV6-3 and TRBJ1-3; D remains ambiguous. CDR3 length equals 15 residues. V was pared by 2 bases and J by 0 bases, with 8 bases between. CDR1 is MNHEY, CDR2 SVGEGT, per germline. The CDR3 loop reads CASSYSLSSGNTIYF. CDR3 nucleotides: TGTGCCAGCAGTTACAGCCTGAGCTCTGGAAACACCATATATTTT.

The chain employs TRBV10-3 and TRBJ2-3, with D possibly matching TRBD2 (6 bases). Germline values: CDR1 ENHRY, CDR2 SYGVKD. V was cut by 2 bases and J by 4 bases, with 10 bases left in between. The CDR3 length is 14 residues. The DNA for the CDR3 is TGTGCCATCAGTGAGACTAGCCGCGCAGATACGCAGTATTTT. Its protein product is CAISETSRADTQYF.

The genes are TRBV24-1 and TRBJ1-1; 7 bases align to TRBD1. Germline trimming cut 6 bases from V and 6 bases from J; bases unmatched to any gene: 12. From germline, CDR1 is KGHDR and CDR2 SFDVKD. This CDR3 spans 15 amino acids. The CDR3 DNA reads TGTGCCACCAGTCCTGGCCGACAGGGAGAGGCTGAAGCTTTCTTT. Its translation is CATSPGRQGEAEAFF.

The V and J genes are TRBV5-5 and TRBJ1-6; 9 bases fit TRBD1. In germline, CDR1 is SGHKS, CDR2 YYEKEE (reference sequence). The CDR3 consists of 15 residues. Unmatched junction bases numbered 5, after V lost 4 bases and J lost 6 bases. This CDR3 is CASSTTGGRNSPLHF. CDR3 DNA sequence: TGTGCCAGCAGCACTACAGGGGGCCGTAATTCACCCCTCCACTTT.

The rearrangement links TRBV11-2 to TRBJ2-7; 7 bases align to TRBD2. In germline, CDR1 is SGHAT, CDR2 FQNNGV. V dropped 5 bases and J dropped 0; count of bases not matched to a gene: 4. This CDR3 spans 14 amino acids. The CDR3 region is CASSPRTSSYEQYF. The CDR3 DNA follows: TGTGCCAGCAGCCCCAGGACTAGCTCCTACGAGCAGTACTTC.

V is TRBV4-3 and J is TRBJ2-5; TRBD2 matches at 9 bases. Germline V gives CDR1 LGHNA, CDR2 YSLEER. Losses at the gene ends were 0 bases for V and 7 bases for J; bases not matched to a gene: 12. This CDR3 spans 17 amino acids. CDR3 nucleotides: TGCGCCAGCAGCCAAGAGGTAGCGGGGGCCACCCGAGGGACCCAGTACTTC. Translating it yields CASSQEVAGATRGTQYF.

This rearrangement joins TRBV19 to TRBJ2-1; D might be TRBD2 (5 bases). Trimming took 6 bases from V and 2 from J, leaving 11 bases between them. Germline CDR1 is LNHDA and CDR2 is SQIVND (reference sequence). The CDR3 runs 14 residues. The chain's CDR3 is CASRRGQTYNEQFF. The CDR3 DNA follows: TGTGCCAGTAGACGCGGGCAAACCTACAATGAGCAGTTCTTC. The variable domain in full, with the rest retrieved from reference TRBV19 and TRBJ2-1, is DGGITQSPKYLFRKEGQNVTLSCEQNLNHDAMYWYRQDPGQGLRLIYYSQIVNDFQKGDIAEGYSVSREKKESFPLTVTSAQKNPTAFYLCASRRGQTYNEQFFGPGTRLTVL.

V usage is TRBV13 and J usage is TRBJ2-3, with TRBD2 identical over 8 bases. Germline assignment: CDR1 PRHDT and CDR2 FYEKMQ (reference sequence). Trimming cost V 5 bases and J 4 bases; bases outside gene matches: 5. This CDR3 has 14 amino acids. CDR3 bases: TGTGCCAGCAGCCGGGGGGGCGAGTCAGATACGCAGTATTTT. This codes for CASSRGGESDTQYF.

This chain links TRBV3-1 (or the pseudogene TRBV3-2) with TRBJ2-5; tentative D call: TRBD2 (5 bases). The V and J ends lost 5 bases and 3 bases respectively, with 13 bases between them. CDR3 length: 14 amino acids. CDR1 is LGHDT and CDR2 is YNNKEL in the germline V gene (reference sequence). CDR3 bases: TGTGCCAGCAGCTTCCGGACTGAAAAAGAGACCCAGTACTTC. Its protein is CASSFRTEKETQYF.

This chain joins TRBV3-1 (or the pseudogene TRBV3-2) and TRBJ2-7; unclear D gene. The CDR3 consists of 11 residues. Germline V gene sequence: CDR1 LGHDT, CDR2 YNNKEL (reference sequence). The V end lost 2 bases, the J end lost 7 bases, and 6 bases lay between the germline ends. CDR3 nucleotides: TGTGCCAGCAGCCAATCTCTGGAGCAGTACTTC. The encoded protein is CASSQSLEQYF.

V is TRBV7-2 and J is TRBJ2-5, with 10 bases matching TRBD2. Germline lookup yields CDR1 SGHTA and CDR2 FQGNSA. The length of the CDR3 is 16 residues. J gave up 7 bases and V 0 bases, and 8 bases lay outside the gene matches. In nucleotides, the CDR3 is TGTGCCAGCAGCTTAGCCCAACTAGCGGGGCACGGGACCCAGTACTTC. The encoded protein is CASSLAQLAGHGTQYF.

This sequence joins TRBV20-1 and TRBJ2-2; D is unclear. The CDR3 covers 11 residues. V was shortened by 5 bases and J by 1 base, with 2 bases between the two germline ends. Germline loops: CDR1 DFQATT, CDR2 SNEGSKA (reference sequence). The CDR3 coding sequence is TGCAGTGCTCGGAACACCGGGGAGCTGTTTTTT. This gives the protein CSARNTGELFF.

This clone was counted a few times. V is TRBV7-9 and J is TRBJ1-5; 9 bases map to TRBD1. The V segment lost 5 bases and the J segment 2 bases; nucleotides outside the gene matches: 7. CDR1 and CDR2 from the germline V gene are SEHNR and FQNEAQ (reference sequence). The CDR3 is made up of 16 amino acids. The CDR3 region is CASSMWTGDGNQPQHF. As DNA, the CDR3 is TGTGCCAGCAGCATGTGGACAGGGGATGGCAATCAGCCCCAGCATTTT. Looking up the rest from reference TRBV7-9 and TRBJ1-5 gives the full variable domain: DTGVSQNPRHKITKRGQNVTFRCDPISEHNRLYWYRQTLGQGPEFLTYFQNEAQLEKSRLLSDRFSAERPKGSFSTLEIQRTEQGDSAMYLCASSMWTGDGNQPQHFGDGTRLSIL.

The chain couples TRBV5-4 to TRBJ2-5, with D perhaps matching TRBD1 (6 bases). The length of the CDR3 is 16 residues. Germline V gives CDR1 SGHNT, CDR2 YYREEE (reference sequence). V was pared by 3 bases and J by 3 bases, with 18 bases between. The CDR3 here is CASSSSGQGRKETQYF. The CDR3 DNA reads as TGTGCCAGCAGCTCCTCGGGCCAGGGGAGAAAAGAGACCCAGTACTTC.